Below, 15 T cell receptor beta chains from the same sample are listed, as sequenced in a study of blood T cell repertoires in COVID-19. Sequencing was performed with immunoSEQ multiplex PCR; in TCRdb, only in-frame clones are kept and a portion is missing. The data contain hundreds of thousands of clones, roughly 90% of them seen just once; the ten biggest clones take up 5% to 5.5%. Sequenced: PBMCs or T cells enriched from blood (not recorded which). These receptors all come from a man aged 55 to 70 who had recovered from COVID-19.

This chain's CDR3 is CASSLERRVTPLHF. CDR3 nucleotides: TGTGCCAGCAGCTTGGAAAGGAGGGTAACACCCCTCCACTTT. The chain employs TRBV5-8 and TRBJ1-6, with D uncertain. CDR3 length: 14 residues. Germline V lookup: CDR1 SGHTS, CDR2 YDEGEE. Between the trimmed V and J ends, which lost 0 bases and 11 bases, there was a span of 12 bases.

The chain links TRBV6-5 to TRBJ1-5, with TRBD1 as a possible D gene (5 bases). Trimming pared 6 bases from V and 7 bases from J, leaving 16 bases between. Germline lookup yields CDR1 MNHEY and CDR2 SVGAGI. The CDR3 sequence is 14 residues long. CDR3 nucleotides: TGTGCCAGCAGGACAGTGATGGGGGGGCAGCCCCAGCATTTT. Protein product: CASRTVMGGQPQHF.

V is TRBV6-2 or TRBV6-3 and J is TRBJ2-7, with TRBD2 as a possible D gene (6 bases). This CDR3 contains 14 residues. Germline CDR1 is MNHEY and CDR2 is SVGEGT. Trimming stripped 6 bases from V and 0 bases from J, with 12 bases between. For the CDR3, the DNA is TGTGCCAGCAGCCTACTAGCAGTCTCCTACGAGCAGTACTTC. Amino acids: CASSLLAVSYEQYF.

V usage is TRBV25-1 and J usage is TRBJ1-1; 7 bases match TRBD1. After removal of 4 bases from V and 2 bases from J, the junction contained 10 bases not matched to a gene. The CDR3 spans 16 residues. Germline V CDR1 and CDR2: MGHDK, SYGVNS. CDR3 nucleotides: TGTGCCAGCAGTGCCCAACCGGGACAGAGTAACACTGAAGCTTTCTTT. It encodes CASSAQPGQSNTEAFF.

This chain connects TRBV9 to TRBJ1-1; D is undetermined. V lost 0 bases, J lost 0 bases, and 3 bases lay in between. The CDR3 is 13 residues long. CDR1 and CDR2 from the germline V gene are SGDLS and YYNGEE. The CDR3 bases are TGTGCCAGCAGCGTAGCTCTGAACACTGAAGCTTTCTTT. The encoded protein is CASSVALNTEAFF.

This rearrangement joins TRBV5-4 to TRBJ2-7, with 11 positions matching TRBD2. Per germline, CDR1 SGHNT and CDR2 YYREEE (reference sequence). The CDR3 contains 15 residues. J gave up 5 bases and V 1 base, and 5 bases lay outside the gene matches. The CDR3 coding sequence is TGTGCCAGCAGCTTGTCGGGACTAGCGGCACACGAGCAGTACTTC. Amino acids: CASSLSGLAAHEQYF.

This clone was seen only once. The chain recombines TRBV6-5 with TRBJ1-3; 7 nucleotides line up with TRBD1. CDR1 is MNHEY and CDR2 is SVGAGI in the germline V gene. This CDR3 spans 15 amino acids. V gave up 11 bases and J gave up 0 bases; unmatched junction bases: 10. CDR3 amino acids: CAAGGRRTSGNTIYF. As DNA, the CDR3 is TGTGCCGCAGGGGGTCGACGAACCTCTGGAAACACCATATATTTT.

The genes are TRBV24-1 and TRBJ2-5; 10 nucleotides agree with TRBD2. J gave up 1 base and V 3 bases, and 4 bases lay outside the gene matches. The germline V gene encodes CDR1 KGHDR and CDR2 SFDVKD. The CDR3 has 16 amino acids. The CDR3 coding sequence is TGTGCCACCAGTGATAGCGGACTAGCGGTCCAAGAGACCCAGTACTTC. Its protein is CATSDSGLAVQETQYF.

The chain carries TRBV10-1 and TRBJ2-3; 9 bases are a match to TRBD1. The V gene end was trimmed by 8 bases and the J gene end by 1 base; junction bases not matched to a gene: 13. This CDR3 comprises 17 residues. Germline values: CDR1 WNHNN, CDR2 SYGVQD (reference sequence). The CDR3 bases are TGCGCCAGCCGGAGGCTACAGGGGGCGTCCGGCACAGATACGCAGTATTTT. This gives the protein CASRRLQGASGTDTQYF.

The chain uses TRBV18 and TRBJ2-2; 14 nucleotides align to TRBD2. V lost 5 bases and J lost 3; bases outside the gene matches: 11. CDR1 and CDR2 from the germline V gene are KGHSH and LQKENI. The CDR3 runs to 19 residues. CDR3 sequence: CASSLGLAGVRFDTGELFF. The CDR3 bases are TGTGCCAGCTCATTGGGACTAGCGGGAGTCCGTTTCGACACCGGGGAGCTGTTTTTT.

This clone was picked up one time. The V call is TRBV7-8, the J call TRBJ2-2, with 8 bases aligning to TRBD2. V dropped 4 bases and J dropped 7; count of bases not matched to a gene: 2. Germline values: CDR1 SGHVS, CDR2 FQNEAQ. CDR3 length: 13 residues. CDR3 sequence (DNA): TGTGCCAGCAGCTCCGGGACTAGCGGGGAGCTGTTTTTT. This gives the protein CASSSGTSGELFF.

As to this clone: Other DNA sequences in the sample encode the same CDR3. J is TRBJ2-1 and V is TRBV24-1, with 9 bases matching TRBD2. The CDR3 extends over 15 amino acids. Germline loops: CDR1 KGHDR, CDR2 SFDVKD. Trimming removed 3 bases from V and 3 bases from J; junction bases left unmatched: 2. CDR3 nucleotide sequence: TGTGCCACCAGTGATCCTAGCGGGATCTACAATGAGCAGTTCTTC. Amino acids: CATSDPSGIYNEQFF.

The V gene is TRBV2, the J gene TRBJ2-1; D is uncertain. Germline assignment: CDR1 SNHLY and CDR2 FYNNEI. V was shortened by 5 bases and J by 13 bases, with 12 bases between the two germline ends. CDR3 length equals 11 residues. CDR3 sequence reads: CASSPLPTQFF. In DNA form, the CDR3 reads TGTGCCAGCAGTCCTCTACCTACCCAGTTCTTC.

The chain carries TRBV2 and TRBJ2-5; TRBD1 aligns across 8 bases. The V gene end was trimmed by 7 bases and the J gene end by 4 bases; junction bases not matched to a gene: 11. This CDR3 is 15 amino acids long. Germline CDR1 reads SNHLY; CDR2 reads FYNNEI. The CDR3 sequence: CASNSQQGVGETQYF. In nucleotides, the CDR3 is TGTGCCAGCAATTCCCAACAGGGGGTCGGAGAGACCCAGTACTTC.

The J gene is TRBJ1-1, the V gene TRBV27; no clear D. The CDR3 runs to 16 residues. Deletions cut 4 bases from V and 0 bases from J, with 15 bases between. Germline CDR1 reads MNHEY; CDR2 reads SMNVEV (reference sequence). The CDR3 region has the DNA TGTGCCAGCAGTTCGTCCGGCGGTAGGATGAACACTGAAGCTTTCTTT. It yields the protein CASSSSGGRMNTEAFF.